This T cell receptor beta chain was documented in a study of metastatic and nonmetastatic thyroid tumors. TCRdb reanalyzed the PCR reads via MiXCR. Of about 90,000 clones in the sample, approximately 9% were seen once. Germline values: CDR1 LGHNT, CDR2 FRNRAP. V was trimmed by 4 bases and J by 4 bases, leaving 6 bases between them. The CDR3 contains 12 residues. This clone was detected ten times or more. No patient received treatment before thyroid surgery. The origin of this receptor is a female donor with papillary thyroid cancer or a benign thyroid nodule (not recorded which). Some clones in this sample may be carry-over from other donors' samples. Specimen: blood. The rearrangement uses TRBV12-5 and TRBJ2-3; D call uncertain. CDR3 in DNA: TGTGCTAGTGGTTCGCTAGCAGATACGCAGTATTTT. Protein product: CASGSLADTQYF.